A selection of T cell receptor beta chains follows, all from one sample in a study of glioma-infiltrating T cells. Via MiXCR, TCRdb re-called the multiplex PCR reads, giving one row per CDR3 protein. In the table there are about 140,000 distinct CDR3 sequences, roughly two fifths of which are singletons. Sample: glioma tissue, nonneoplastic brain tissue, or PBMCs (not recorded which). The receptors here all came from a human donor with low-grade glioma or glioblastoma, undergoing nonglioma brain surgery, or in good health (not recorded which). Both conserved end residues are part of each CDR3. D genes are given only for firm matches. The listing skips clone size in some rows; elsewhere it reads once, few, many or a size class.

J gene: TRBJ2-1; clone size: NA; V gene: TRBV6-6; D gene: TRBD2; CDR3 protein: CASSYSRLAGGPASYNEQFF; CDR3 DNA: TGTGCCAGCAGTTACTCCAGACTAGCGGGAGGTCCGGCCTCCTACAATGAGCAGTTCTTC
J gene: TRBJ2-3; clone size: NA; V gene: TRBV10-3; D gene: TRBD2; CDR3 protein: CAIMTSGGTDTQYF; CDR3 DNA: TGTGCCATCATGACTAGCGGAGGCACAGATACGCAGTATTTT
J gene: TRBJ2-7; clone size: NA; V gene: TRBV7-2; D gene: TRBD1; CDR3 protein: CASREPGQGTYEQYF; CDR3 DNA: TGTGCCAGCAGGGAGCCGGGACAGGGCACCTACGAGCAGTACTTC
J gene: TRBJ2-1; clone size: many; V gene: TRBV7-2; D gene: NA; CDR3 protein: CASSYTDNEQFF; CDR3 DNA: TGTGCCAGCAGCTACACAGACAATGAGCAGTTCTTC
J gene: TRBJ1-1; clone size: NA; V gene: TRBV2; D gene: NA; CDR3 protein: CASSENAAESEAFF; CDR3 DNA: TGTGCCAGCAGTGAAAACGCGGCGGAATCTGAAGCTTTCTTT
J gene: TRBJ2-1; clone size: NA; V gene: TRBV20-1; D gene: NA; CDR3 protein: CSAPLDSSTDNEQFF; CDR3 DNA: TGCAGTGCGCCCCTAGATTCGTCCACCGACAATGAGCAGTTCTTC
J gene: TRBJ1-1; clone size: NA; V gene: TRBV12-3/TRBV12-4; D gene: NA; CDR3 protein: CASSFGQLNTEAFF; CDR3 DNA: TGTGCCAGCAGTTTCGGCCAGTTGAACACTGAAGCTTTCTTT
J gene: TRBJ1-2; clone size: NA; V gene: TRBV10-2; D gene: TRBD1; CDR3 protein: CASSQNRGNGYTF; CDR3 DNA: TGCGCCAGCAGCCAAAACAGGGGGAATGGCTACACCTTC
J gene: TRBJ1-2; clone size: once; V gene: TRBV28; D gene: NA; CDR3 protein: CASSLGGNYGHTF; CDR3 DNA: TGTGCCAGCAGTTTAGGGGGGAACTATGGCCACACCTTC
J gene: TRBJ1-1; clone size: few; V gene: TRBV10-3; D gene: NA; CDR3 protein: CAISDSGVTEAFF; CDR3 DNA: TGTGCCATCAGTGACAGTGGGGTCACTGAAGCTTTCTTT
J gene: TRBJ2-1; clone size: NA; V gene: TRBV7-2; D gene: NA; CDR3 protein: CASSLEVSGVLGSYNEQFF; CDR3 DNA: TGTGCCAGCAGCTTAGAGGTTTCGGGGGTATTGGGCTCCTACAATGAGCAGTTCTTC
J gene: TRBJ1-1; clone size: NA; V gene: TRBV6-2/TRBV6-3; D gene: NA; CDR3 protein: CASSCSAWVEAFF; CDR3 DNA: TGTGCCAGCAGTTGCTCTGCATGGGTCGAAGCTTTCTTT
J gene: TRBJ1-1; clone size: few; V gene: TRBV20-1; D gene: NA; CDR3 protein: CSARGLGGVNTEAFF; CDR3 DNA: TGCAGTGCTAGAGGTCTAGGGGGGGTCAACACTGAAGCTTTCTTT
J gene: TRBJ2-5; clone size: few; V gene: TRBV18; D gene: NA; CDR3 protein: CASSPPGTQETQYF; CDR3 DNA: TGTGCCAGCTCACCACCGGGAACTCAAGAGACCCAGTACTTC
J gene: TRBJ2-7; clone size: few; V gene: TRBV20-1; D gene: NA; CDR3 protein: CSASTGRTYEQYF; CDR3 DNA: TGCAGTGCTAGCACAGGTCGGACCTACGAGCAGTACTTC
J gene: TRBJ1-2; clone size: NA; V gene: TRBV18; D gene: NA; CDR3 protein: CASSLQGDGYTF; CDR3 DNA: TGTGCCAGCTCTCTCCAGGGCGATGGCTACACCTTC
J gene: TRBJ1-1; clone size: few; V gene: TRBV29-1; D gene: TRBD1; CDR3 protein: CSAWGQQNTEAFF; CDR3 DNA: TGCAGCGCCTGGGGACAGCAGAACACTGAAGCTTTCTTT
J gene: TRBJ1-1; clone size: once; V gene: TRBV7-2; D gene: NA; CDR3 protein: CASSLGPHRRTEAFF; CDR3 DNA: TGTGCCAGCAGCTTAGGGCCCCACCGGCGCACTGAAGCTTTCTTT
J gene: TRBJ2-1; clone size: NA; V gene: TRBV6-1; D gene: NA; CDR3 protein: CASSPKPGPVIDEQFF; CDR3 DNA: TGTGCCAGCAGTCCCAAACCGGGTCCGGTTATAGATGAGCAGTTCTTC
J gene: TRBJ2-1; clone size: NA; V gene: TRBV7-2; D gene: NA; CDR3 protein: CATRGGKDYNEQFF; CDR3 DNA: TGTGCCACCAGGGGCGGAAAAGACTACAATGAGCAGTTCTTC
J gene: TRBJ2-7; clone size: few; V gene: TRBV28; D gene: NA; CDR3 protein: CASTKSRGAHEQYF; CDR3 DNA: TGTGCCAGCACCAAGAGTCGGGGGGCCCACGAGCAGTACTTC
J gene: TRBJ2-1; clone size: few; V gene: TRBV3-1; D gene: NA; CDR3 protein: CASSQGFEQFF; CDR3 DNA: TGTGCCAGCAGCCAAGGATTCGAGCAGTTCTTC
J gene: TRBJ2-7; clone size: NA; V gene: TRBV6-2/TRBV6-3; D gene: NA; CDR3 protein: CASSYVAYEQYF; CDR3 DNA: TGTGCCAGCAGTTACGTGGCATACGAGCAGTACTTC
J gene: TRBJ1-2; clone size: NA; V gene: TRBV19; D gene: NA; CDR3 protein: CASSINVVSGLGYTF; CDR3 DNA: TGTGCCAGTAGTATCAATGTGGTTTCGGGGCTTGGCTACACCTTC
J gene: TRBJ1-1; clone size: many; V gene: TRBV7-2; D gene: TRBD1; CDR3 protein: CASSPGQVNTEAFF; CDR3 DNA: TGTGCCAGCAGCCCGGGACAGGTTAACACTGAAGCTTTCTTT
J gene: TRBJ1-2; clone size: NA; V gene: TRBV2; D gene: TRBD1; CDR3 protein: CASSEGQGVIAGYTF; CDR3 DNA: TGTGCCAGCAGTGAAGGGCAGGGGGTGATCGCTGGCTACACCTTC
J gene: TRBJ2-1; clone size: NA; V gene: TRBV18; D gene: NA; CDR3 protein: CASSPLRNNEQFF; CDR3 DNA: TGTGCCAGCTCACCCTTAAGGAACAATGAGCAGTTCTTC
J gene: TRBJ1-3; clone size: NA; V gene: TRBV7-2; D gene: NA; CDR3 protein: CASSLDGGNTIYF; CDR3 DNA: TGTGCCAGCAGCTTGGACGGAGGAAACACCATATATTTT
J gene: TRBJ1-3; clone size: few; V gene: TRBV27; D gene: NA; CDR3 protein: CASSLSGNGNTIYF; CDR3 DNA: TGTGCCAGCAGTTTAAGCGGGAATGGAAACACCATATATTTT
J gene: TRBJ2-3; clone size: few; V gene: TRBV5-4; D gene: TRBD2; CDR3 protein: CASSGTSERTDTQYF; CDR3 DNA: TGTGCCAGCAGCGGAACTAGCGAACGCACAGATACGCAGTATTTT
J gene: TRBJ2-5; clone size: NA; V gene: TRBV12-3/TRBV12-4; D gene: TRBD2; CDR3 protein: CASSLAPSGILETQYF; CDR3 DNA: TGTGCCAGCAGTTTAGCGCCCAGCGGGATTTTAGAGACCCAGTACTTC
J gene: TRBJ1-2; clone size: NA; V gene: TRBV6-1; D gene: NA; CDR3 protein: CASRSQTNPNYGYTF; CDR3 DNA: TGTGCCAGCAGGAGCCAAACCAACCCTAACTATGGCTACACCTTC
J gene: TRBJ1-2; clone size: NA; V gene: TRBV20-1; D gene: NA; CDR3 protein: CSARDAGRRQGYGYSF; CDR3 DNA: TGCAGTGCTAGAGATGCCGGGCGGAGGCAGGGATATGGCTACAGCTTC
J gene: TRBJ2-3; clone size: few; V gene: TRBV6-1; D gene: NA; CDR3 protein: CASRTDWGTDTQYF; CDR3 DNA: TGTGCCAGCCGTACCGACTGGGGCACAGATACGCAGTATTTT
J gene: TRBJ2-5; clone size: few; V gene: TRBV6-1; D gene: NA; CDR3 protein: CASSFLLQETQYF; CDR3 DNA: TGTGCCAGCAGTTTCCTTTTGCAAGAGACCCAGTACTTC
J gene: TRBJ2-3; clone size: NA; V gene: TRBV2; D gene: NA; CDR3 protein: CASSRQTPSIAGTDTQYF; CDR3 DNA: TGTGCCAGCAGTCGCCAGACGCCCTCTATAGCGGGCACAGATACGCAGTATTTT
J gene: TRBJ1-2; clone size: NA; V gene: TRBV19; D gene: NA; CDR3 protein: CASSRSGTDGYTF; CDR3 DNA: TGTGCCAGTAGTCGGAGTGGGACGGATGGCTACACCTTC
J gene: TRBJ1-2; clone size: once; V gene: TRBV29-1; D gene: NA; CDR3 protein: CSVEAGDYGYTF; CDR3 DNA: TGCAGCGTTGAAGCAGGGGACTATGGCTACACCTTC
J gene: TRBJ1-1; clone size: few; V gene: TRBV4-1; D gene: NA; CDR3 protein: CASSYSRGRNTEAFF; CDR3 DNA: TGCGCCAGCAGCTACTCACGCGGACGGAACACTGAAGCTTTCTTT
J gene: TRBJ2-1; clone size: few; V gene: TRBV4-1; D gene: TRBD1; CDR3 protein: CASSQDTLRDRVHNEQFF; CDR3 DNA: TGCGCCAGCAGCCAAGACACATTACGGGACAGGGTACACAATGAGCAGTTCTTC
J gene: TRBJ2-7; clone size: NA; V gene: TRBV6-1; D gene: NA; CDR3 protein: CASSTSGTDYEQYF; CDR3 DNA: TGTGCCAGCAGTACCTCCGGGACCGACTACGAGCAGTACTTC
J gene: TRBJ2-7; clone size: NA; V gene: TRBV4-1; D gene: NA; CDR3 protein: CASSHSEGYEQYF; CDR3 DNA: TGCGCCAGCAGCCATTCTGAGGGCTACGAGCAGTACTTC
J gene: TRBJ1-6; clone size: NA; V gene: TRBV19; D gene: TRBD1; CDR3 protein: CASDSGTDNSPLHF; CDR3 DNA: TGTGCCAGTGATTCCGGGACAGATAATTCACCCCTCCACTTT
J gene: TRBJ1-6; clone size: NA; V gene: TRBV28; D gene: NA; CDR3 protein: CASSSPYNSPLHF; CDR3 DNA: TGTGCCAGCAGCAGTCCCTATAATTCACCCCTCCACTTT
J gene: TRBJ2-3; clone size: few; V gene: TRBV6-1; D gene: TRBD2; CDR3 protein: CASSPQGLGGLAVFTDTQYF; CDR3 DNA: TGTGCCAGCAGTCCCCAGGGGTTAGGGGGACTAGCGGTTTTCACAGATACGCAGTATTTT
J gene: TRBJ2-2; clone size: NA; V gene: TRBV12-5; D gene: NA; CDR3 protein: CASGLGTDYGELFF; CDR3 DNA: TGTGCTAGTGGTTTGGGCACAGACTACGGGGAGCTGTTTTTT
J gene: TRBJ1-2; clone size: NA; V gene: TRBV27; D gene: NA; CDR3 protein: CASGDLEAPGGYTF; CDR3 DNA: TGTGCCAGCGGAGACCTCGAGGCACCGGGTGGCTACACCTTC
J gene: TRBJ1-2; clone size: few; V gene: TRBV6-1; D gene: NA; CDR3 protein: CASSRDPKSYGYTF; CDR3 DNA: TGTGCCAGCAGTCGGGACCCCAAGAGCTATGGCTACACCTTC